The rows below give T cell receptor beta chains drawn from one sample of a study of a mutant IDH1 vaccine in newly diagnosed glioma. Using immunoSEQ multiplex PCR, the repertoire was profiled, and TCRdb retains in-frame clones only, with some absent. The sample carries approximately 92,000 clones, roughly 85% recorded once. Sequencing was performed on PBMCs, taken from a glioma patient treated with radiotherapy, temozolomide or both. The origin of the receptors is a woman aged 45-60 years with glioma. CDR3s include the opening cysteine and the closing phenylalanine or tryptophan. The D gene is left open where the match is weak. Only some rows state a clone size, as once, few, many or a class for expanded clones.

j_call | d_call | v_call | clone_size | cdr3_aa | cdr3_nt
TRBJ1-1 | TRBD1 | TRBV19 | - | CASSPGDRGNTEAFF | TGTGCCAGTAGTCCCGGGGACAGGGGGAACACTGAAGCTTTCTTT
TRBJ1-2 | - | TRBV5-6 | - | CASTLGPTGYGYTF | TGTGCCAGCACTCTAGGCCCCACGGGGTATGGCTACACCTTC
TRBJ2-3 | - | TRBV7-7 | - | CASSEDIMGTDTQYF | TGTGCTAGCAGCGAGGACATAATGGGCACAGATACGCAGTATTTT
TRBJ1-2 | - | TRBV5-5 | - | CASSLAVSKWGYGYTF | TGTGCCAGCAGCTTGGCCGTCTCAAAGTGGGGTTATGGCTACACCTTC
TRBJ2-3 | - | TRBV5-6 | - | CASSGGGLSTDTQYF | TGTGCCAGCAGCGGGGGGGGGCTAAGCACAGATACGCAGTATTTT
TRBJ2-2 | - | TRBV7-9 | - | CASSLATGELFF | TGTGCCAGCAGCTTAGCCACCGGGGAGCTGTTTTTT
TRBJ1-2 | - | TRBV28 | - | CASSFRSGGGHGYTF | TGTGCCAGCAGTTTCCGTTCGGGTGGCGGCCATGGCTACACCTTC
TRBJ1-1 | TRBD1 | TRBV15 | - | CATSRGTGRNTEAFF | TGTGCCACCAGCCGAGGGACAGGGAGAAACACTGAAGCTTTCTTT
TRBJ1-5 | TRBD1 | TRBV18 | - | CASSPASGGNQPQHF | TGTGCCAGCTCACCGGCCTCAGGGGGGAATCAGCCCCAGCATTTT
TRBJ2-2 | TRBD1 | TRBV5-5 | few | CASSRTGVNTGELFF | TGTGCCAGCAGTCGGACAGGGGTAAACACCGGGGAGCTGTTTTTT
TRBJ2-3 | TRBD2 | TRBV30 | - | CAWSVPTSKGTDTQYF | TGTGCCTGGAGTGTACCGACTAGCAAAGGCACAGATACGCAGTATTTT
TRBJ2-7 | - | TRBV14 | - | CASSLASEQYF | TGTGCCAGCAGCCTGGCCAGCGAGCAGTACTTC
TRBJ2-2 | TRBD1 | TRBV9 | - | CASSPGQGANTGELFF | TGTGCCAGCAGCCCAGGACAGGGGGCGAACACCGGGGAGCTGTTTTTT
TRBJ1-6 | - | TRBV7-2 | - | CASSFFSPPNSPLHF | TGTGCCAGCAGCTTTTTCTCTCCACCGAATTCACCCCTCCACTTT
TRBJ2-7 | TRBD1 | TRBV28 | - | CASSPGQGYEQYF | TGTGCCAGCAGTCCGGGACAGGGGTACGAGCAGTACTTC
TRBJ2-7 | - | TRBV19 | - | CASSMSRDPRQEQYF | TGTGCCAGTAGTATGTCCCGGGACCCGAGACAAGAGCAGTACTTC
TRBJ1-1 | - | TRBV30 | few | CAWSARRRAFF | TGTGCCTGGAGTGCGCGTAGGAGGGCTTTCTTT
TRBJ1-2 | - | TRBV5-6 | - | CASSLVFGGSNGYTF | TGTGCCAGCAGCTTGGTCTTCGGGGGATCAAATGGCTACACCTTC
TRBJ2-7 | - | TRBV19 | medium-sized | CASSNRHWGSYEQYF | TGTGCCAGTAGTAATCGACACTGGGGCTCCTACGAGCAGTACTTC
TRBJ1-2 | - | TRBV19 | - | CASSIDGQGLGYTF | TGTGCCAGTAGTATAGATGGCCAGGGTCTCGGCTACACCTTC
TRBJ1-6 | TRBD1 | TRBV27 | - | CASSLYGTGVNSPLHF | TGTGCCAGCAGTTTATACGGGACAGGGGTAAATTCACCCCTCCACTTT
TRBJ2-2 | - | TRBV19 | - | CASSIGRGLATGELFF | TGTGCCAGTAGTATAGGAAGGGGCCTGGCCACCGGGGAGCTGTTTTTT